The rows below give T cell receptor beta chains drawn from one sample of a study of glioma-infiltrating T cells after dendritic cell vaccination. Only in-frame clones appear in the TCRdb table, and some are missing; sequencing was by immunoSEQ multiplex PCR. The sample lists approximately 90,000 clones, approximately 87% seen once, with about 2.9% in the top ten. Sequencing used blood, obtained before dendritic cell vaccination. These receptors all stem from a human donor with glioblastoma. CDR3s include the opening cysteine and the closing phenylalanine or tryptophan. Each record gives: J gene, clone size, V gene, D gene, CDR3 DNA, CDR3 protein. D genes are given only for firm matches. Size values are once, few and many counts, or a class for expanded clones, and some rows have none.

J: TRBJ1-1
size: .
V: TRBV5-1
D: .
DNA: TGCGCCAGCACCGCGGGGGGCGCGGGGAACACTGAAGCTTTCTTT
CDR3: CASTAGGAGNTEAFF

J: TRBJ2-7
size: .
V: TRBV11-2
D: .
DNA: TGTGCCAGCAGCTTTGGACAAAACTCTTACTACGAGCAGTACTTC
CDR3: CASSFGQNSYYEQYF

J: TRBJ2-7
size: .
V: TRBV18
D: .
DNA: TGTGCCAGCTCGGTGGGACACCCATCCACCTACGAGCAGTACTTC
CDR3: CASSVGHPSTYEQYF

J: TRBJ1-2
size: .
V: TRBV7-2
D: .
DNA: TGTGCCAGCAGCCCCCGCAGGAATGCTAACTATGGCTACACCTTC
CDR3: CASSPRRNANYGYTF

J: TRBJ1-2
size: .
V: TRBV19
D: .
DNA: TGTGCCAGTAGCTACCTAGGGAGGAGAGACAGCTATGGCTACACCTTC
CDR3: CASSYLGRRDSYGYTF

J: TRBJ2-7
size: once
V: TRBV11-2
D: .
DNA: TGTGCCAGCAGCCAAACAGGGTTCTACGAGCAGTACTTC
CDR3: CASSQTGFYEQYF

J: TRBJ2-7
size: .
V: TRBV11-2
D: TRBD1
DNA: TGTGCCAGCAGCTTAGGTAGGCGGAGACAGGGGGAACACGAGCAGTACTTC
CDR3: CASSLGRRRQGEHEQYF

J: TRBJ2-3
size: .
V: TRBV7-6
D: TRBD2
DNA: TGTGCCAGCAGTCCGGGGACTAGCGGCGATACGCAGTATTTT
CDR3: CASSPGTSGDTQYF

J: TRBJ2-2
size: .
V: TRBV6-1
D: .
DNA: TGTGCCAGCAGTGAAGCAGGGGGGGCTATCGGGGAGCTGTTTTTT
CDR3: CASSEAGGAIGELFF

J: TRBJ1-5
size: few
V: TRBV2
D: .
DNA: TGTGCCACGTCGACAGGTATCGATCAGCCCCAGCATTTT
CDR3: CATSTGIDQPQHF

J: TRBJ1-2
size: .
V: TRBV7-6
D: TRBD1
DNA: TGTGCCAGCAGCTTTACAGGGGGAAACTATGGCTACACCTTC
CDR3: CASSFTGGNYGYTF

J: TRBJ2-7
size: .
V: TRBV19
D: .
DNA: TGTGCCAGTAGTATAGATCTTTGGGTAGAGGGTTCCTATGAGCAGTACTTC
CDR3: CASSIDLWVEGSYEQYF

J: TRBJ1-5
size: .
V: TRBV6-1
D: .
DNA: TGTGCCAGCAGTGTAGATAGAAGTCAGCCCCAGCATTTT
CDR3: CASSVDRSQPQHF

J: TRBJ1-1
size: .
V: TRBV6-1
D: .
DNA: TGTGCCAGCAGGAAAATAACAGGGTATGGGACTGAAGCTTTCTTT
CDR3: CASRKITGYGTEAFF

J: TRBJ2-3
size: .
V: TRBV2
D: TRBD2
DNA: TGTGCCAGCAGTGACCAGCGGGGGGTTGGAGATACGCAGTATTTT
CDR3: CASSDQRGVGDTQYF

J: TRBJ1-1
size: .
V: TRBV28
D: .
DNA: TGTGCCAGCAGTTTATTTATGAACACTGAAGCTTTCTTT
CDR3: CASSLFMNTEAFF

J: TRBJ2-5
size: .
V: TRBV27
D: .
DNA: TGTGCCAGCAGTCCCCAGGGTGCGGGGAAAGAGACCCAGTACTTC
CDR3: CASSPQGAGKETQYF

J: TRBJ2-5
size: .
V: TRBV7-7
D: .
DNA: TGTGCCAGCAGCTCGGGAGAGACCCAGTACTTC
CDR3: CASSSGETQYF

J: TRBJ2-5
size: once
V: TRBV5-1
D: .
DNA: TGCGCCAGCAGCTACCAGGGTTACCAAGAGACCCAGTACTTC
CDR3: CASSYQGYQETQYF

J: TRBJ2-7
size: once
V: TRBV5-8
D: TRBD1
DNA: TGTGCCAGCAGCAGCCGGGACAGGGTCTTCTACGAGCAGTACTTC
CDR3: CASSSRDRVFYEQYF

J: TRBJ2-5
size: .
V: TRBV7-2
D: TRBD2
DNA: TGTGCCAGCAGCCGACGCGCTGAGACTAGCCTGTACCAAGAGACCCAGTACTTC
CDR3: CASSRRAETSLYQETQYF